The 2 T cell receptor beta chains listed next were all sequenced from one sample in a study of T cells of healthy individuals (dated by TCRdb to the late 2010s). The library was prepared using 5' RACE. The sequencing machine was an Illumina MiSeq. TCRdb redid the processing of the public reads, applying fastp at Q25 and MiXCR, and retained in-frame beta chains. Each record represents a unique CDR3 protein, reported with the most common genes and DNA among its rows. Across this sample there are about 96,000 distinct CDR3 sequences, with 15% to 20% seen only once. The ten largest account for approximately 6% of the sample. The receptors originated from a human donor in good health.

This clonotype was counted only a few times. The gene calls are TRBV9 and TRBJ2-2; 9 bases align to TRBD1. The CDR3 consists of 14 residues. The V gene end was trimmed by 3 bases and the J gene end by 6 bases; junction bases not matched to a gene: 3. Germline V gene data show CDR1 as SGDLS and CDR2 as YYNGEE. The CDR3 bases are TGTGCCAGCAGCGCGGGACAGGGCGCCGGGGAGCTGTTTTTT. Translation gives CASSAGQGAGELFF. The variable domain in full, with the rest retrieved from reference TRBV9 and TRBJ2-2, is DSGVTQTPKHLITATGQRVTLRCSPRSGDLSVYWYQQSLDQGLQFLIQYYNGEERAKGNILERFSAQQFPDLHSELNLSSLELGDSALYFCASSAGQGAGELFFGEGSRLTVL.

The J gene is TRBJ2-1, the V gene TRBV7-9, with TRBD1 matching 9 bases. V lost 4 bases, J lost 8 bases, and 9 bases stayed unmatched. Germline CDR1 SEHNR, CDR2 FQNEAQ (reference sequence). The CDR3 extends over 15 amino acids. CDR3 nucleotide sequence: TGTGCCAGCAGCTACGACAGGGGGGCCACGGATGAGCAGTTCTTC. The encoded protein is CASSYDRGATDEQFF.